The T cell receptor beta chain under discussion was sequenced for a study of T cell responses to AZD1222 COVID-19 vaccine. Regarding the study as a whole: Females outnumbered males among donors, who were mostly white British; clonal diversity was possibly underestimated. None of the repertoires were sampled until the peak T cell response had passed. Seropositive at baseline were only six AZD1222 recipients. Mapped onto spike, vaccine-associated CD4 TCRs spanned it and were dominant at 160-218 and 743-854.

V dropped 4 bases and J dropped 9; count of bases not matched to a gene: 3. The CDR3 consists of 11 residues. CDR1 is SGHDT and CDR2 is YYEEEE in the germline V gene. For this clone: The target antigen is unknown.

TCRdb keeps only in-frame clones here, not all; method: immunoSEQ multiplex PCR. The sample has over 110,000 clones, about 92% seen once. The chain couples TRBV5-6 to TRBJ2-5; 7 bases align to TRBD2. The clonotype originates from an adult in good health. Specimen: peripheral blood, collected on day 0 of AZD1222 vaccination. The CDR3 here is CASSGGGAQYF. The CDR3 bases are TGTGCCAGCAGCGGGGGAGGGGCCCAGTACTTC.